This T cell receptor (beta chain) was sequenced during a study of blood T cell repertoires in COVID-19. Turning to the study itself: Sites in the United States, Italy and Spain provided acute and convalescent COVID-19 samples. T cells, B-cell-depleted T cells, or PBMCs supplied cDNA or gDNA.

Repertoires were generated with immunoSEQ multiplex PCR, while TCRdb's copy carries only in-frame clones and drops some. The data contain some 120,000 clones, about 80% of them singletons. The germline V gene encodes CDR1 MNHEY and CDR2 SVGEGT. This CDR3 contains 15 residues. Trimming at V came to 1 base and at J to 6 bases, leaving 3 bases not matched to a gene. The chain joins TRBV6-2 or TRBV6-3 to TRBJ1-2, with 12 bases lining up with TRBD1. What was sequenced was peripheral blood. This sequence was found in a man in his 70s with active or convalescent COVID-19. CDR3: CASSYWGQGAHGYTF. The CDR3, as DNA: TGTGCCAGCAGTTACTGGGGACAGGGGGCCCATGGCTACACCTTC.